The 20 T cell receptor beta chains below all came from one sample that was sequenced in a study of blood T cell repertoires in COVID-19. Assay: immunoSEQ multiplex PCR; the TCRdb copy retains only in-frame clones and omits some. Of about 220,000 clones listed, approximately 82% are singletons. Material for sequencing was peripheral blood. The receptors here all came from a woman of 80 years or more with acute or convalescent COVID-19.

Only one count was recorded for this clone. The V and J genes are TRBV7-9 and TRBJ1-1, with D unresolved. The V end was cut by 0 bases, the J end by 1 base, with 6 bases between. The CDR3 covers 14 residues. The V gene's germline CDR1 is SEHNR and CDR2 FQNEAQ (reference sequence). As DNA, the CDR3 is TGTGCCAGCAGCTTAGCCCGGAGGAACACTGAAGCTTTCTTT. As protein: CASSLARRNTEAFF.

The sample holds a few counts of this clone. This rearrangement joins TRBV5-1 to TRBJ2-1; D is perhaps TRBD1 (5 bases). Trimming shortened V by 2 bases and J by 5 bases, and 11 bases separated the two germline ends. Germline V gene lookup returns CDR1 SGHRS and CDR2 YFSETQ. CDR3 length equals 14 residues. CDR3 sequence (DNA): TGCGCCAGCAGCTTAGCCGACAGACACAATGAGCAGTTCTTC. Amino acid sequence: CASSLADRHNEQFF.

The CDR3 DNA reads as TGTGCCAGCAGCCAATTTGTCTGGGGAGATAATGAAAAACTGTTTTTT. Its translation: CASSQFVWGDNEKLFF. V gene TRBV3-1 (or the pseudogene TRBV3-2) combines with J gene TRBJ1-4; D is unclear. Germline CDR1 reads LGHDT; CDR2 reads YNNKEL (reference sequence). The CDR3 has 16 residues. The ends were cut back, 2 bases at V and 4 bases at J, with 14 bases in the middle.

The V call is TRBV2, the J call TRBJ1-5; perhaps TRBD1 as D (6 bases). Germline-derived CDR1 and CDR2 are SNHLY and FYNNEI. Trimming pared 6 bases from V and 8 bases from J, leaving 20 bases between. This CDR3 region has 15 residues. The CDR3 here is CASRRLTGPSEPQHF. CDR3 in DNA: TGTGCCAGCAGACGATTGACAGGCCCGTCGGAGCCCCAGCATTTT.

The chain carries TRBV19 and TRBJ2-7; 7 nucleotides line up with TRBD1. CDR1 is LNHDA and CDR2 is SQIVND in the germline V gene (reference sequence). This CDR3 spans 14 amino acids. The V segment lost 8 bases and the J segment 3 bases; nucleotides outside the gene matches: 10. As DNA, the CDR3 is TGTGCCAGTTCCAGACAGGGAACGATCTACGAGCAGTACTTC. Residues: CASSRQGTIYEQYF.

The rearrangement links TRBV7-2 to TRBJ1-2, with TRBD1 identical over 9 bases. With V trimmed by 5 bases and J by 3 bases, 7 bases remained unmatched. CDR1 is SGHTA and CDR2 is FQGNSA in the germline V gene. The CDR3 runs to 15 residues. The chain's CDR3 is CASSLQGQGYYGYTF. The CDR3 DNA follows: TGTGCCAGCAGCCTCCAGGGACAGGGATACTATGGCTACACCTTC.

The rearrangement joins TRBV7-9 to TRBJ2-5, with TRBD1 matching 12 bases. Germline V lookup: CDR1 SEHNR, CDR2 FQNEAQ (reference sequence). The CDR3 runs to 14 residues. The CDR3 loop is CARRGQGAQETQYF. The CDR3 coding sequence is TGTGCGAGGCGGGGACAGGGGGCCCAAGAGACCCAGTACTTC.

The V call is TRBV12-3 or TRBV12-4, the J call TRBJ1-5; tentatively, D is TRBD1 (5 bases). The CDR3 extends over 12 amino acids. V lost 3 bases and J lost 6, with 6 bases in between. The CDR3 DNA reads as TGTGCCAGCAGTTTGGGGGGTCAGCCCCAGCATTTT. Its translation: CASSLGGQPQHF.

This clone was seen a few times. The chain uses TRBV11-2 and TRBJ1-6, with a possible D match to TRBD1 (5 bases). The CDR3 is 15 amino acids. Germline assignment: CDR1 SGHAT and CDR2 FQNNGV. V was pared by 0 bases and J by 7 bases, with 10 bases between. CDR3 protein: CASSLDLGANSPLHF. For the CDR3, the DNA is TGTGCCAGCAGCTTAGATTTAGGGGCGAATTCACCCCTCCACTTT.

The V gene is TRBV9, the J gene TRBJ2-5; 9 positions agree with TRBD2. Losses at the gene ends were 0 bases for V and 5 bases for J; bases not matched to a gene: 5. The CDR3 is 15 amino acids. Germline V lookup: CDR1 SGDLS, CDR2 YYNGEE. The CDR3 is CASSVATAGGETQYF. Here the CDR3 DNA reads TGTGCCAGCAGCGTAGCTACGGCGGGGGGGGAGACCCAGTACTTC.

J is TRBJ2-5 and V is TRBV7-3; D is possibly TRBD2 (5 bases). With 1 base removed from V and 3 bases from J, the gap between germline ends came to 18 bases. The CDR3 contains 17 residues. The V gene's germline CDR1 is SGHTA and CDR2 FQGTGA. DNA of the CDR3: TGTGCCAGCAGCTTAATGCGGGTTACTGGAGGAGAAGAGACCCAGTACTTC. Protein product: CASSLMRVTGGEETQYF.

J is TRBJ1-1 and V is TRBV11-2; tentative D call: TRBD1 (6 bases). Deletions cut 5 bases from V and 8 bases from J, with 18 bases between. Germline assignment: CDR1 SGHAT and CDR2 FQNNGV. This CDR3 contains 14 residues. CDR3 nucleotides: TGTGCCAGCAGCGGGGGCCGGTTGGGGTTCGAAGCTTTCTTT. Encoded protein: CASSGGRLGFEAFF.

This rearrangement joins TRBV11-2 to TRBJ1-4; D may be TRBD1 (6 bases). The V end lost 5 bases, the J end lost 6 bases, and 16 bases lay between the germline ends. The CDR3 spans 15 residues. Germline lookup yields CDR1 SGHAT and CDR2 FQNNGV. CDR3 sequence reads: CASSDGGGEDEKLFF. DNA of the CDR3: TGTGCCAGCAGCGACGGAGGGGGGGAGGATGAAAAACTGTTTTTT.

This rearrangement joins TRBV3-1 (or the pseudogene TRBV3-2) to TRBJ1-1; 11 bases line up with TRBD1. Germline V lookup: CDR1 LGHDT, CDR2 YNNKEL (reference sequence). V shed 4 bases and J 4 bases; nucleotides not matched to a gene: 5. There are 15 residues in the CDR3. The CDR3 DNA reads TGTGCCAGCAGCCCTGGGACAGGGGGTAGCACTGAAGCTTTCTTT. Protein: CASSPGTGGSTEAFF.

The V and J genes are TRBV7-2 and TRBJ1-4, with TRBD1 matching 9 bases. Germline loops: CDR1 SGHTA, CDR2 FQGNSA. J gave up 3 bases and V 5 bases, and 10 bases lay outside the gene matches. There are 17 residues in the CDR3. The CDR3 DNA follows: TGTGCCAGCAGCCCGGGGGGACAGGGATTGTCTAATGAAAAACTGTTTTTT. It specifies CASSPGGQGLSNEKLFF.

V usage is TRBV7-9 and J usage is TRBJ1-3; 7 bases fit TRBD1. The CDR3 contains 16 residues. V trimming: 3 bases; J trimming: 0 bases; junction bases outside the gene matches: 5. Germline V gives CDR1 SEHNR, CDR2 FQNEAQ (reference sequence). The CDR3 is CASSFSRGNSGNTIYF. Here the CDR3 DNA reads TGTGCCAGCAGCTTCAGCAGGGGGAACTCTGGAAACACCATATATTTT.

The chain uses TRBV7-2 and TRBJ2-5; TRBD1 matches 10 bases. This CDR3 contains 16 residues. Germline trimming cut 4 bases from V and 5 bases from J; bases unmatched to any gene: 10. From germline, CDR1 is SGHTA and CDR2 FQGNSA. This chain's CDR3 is CASSSRGQGIGETQYF. In DNA form, the CDR3 reads TGTGCCAGCAGCTCCAGGGGACAGGGGATAGGCGAGACCCAGTACTTC.

V gene TRBV3-1 (or the pseudogene TRBV3-2) combines with J gene TRBJ2-3; TRBD1 matches at 8 bases. From germline, CDR1 is LGHDT and CDR2 YNNKEL (reference sequence). V was clipped by 1 base and J by 1 base; unmatched bases: 4. The length of the CDR3 is 16 residues. CDR3 DNA sequence: TGTGCCAGCAGCCAAGGGACAGGGCTTCGCACAGATACGCAGTATTTT. This translates into CASSQGTGLRTDTQYF.

V gene TRBV6-6 combines with J gene TRBJ1-4, with 7 bases aligning to TRBD1. The CDR3 totals 17 residues. With 5 bases clipped from V and 6 bases from J, the junction kept 15 bases outside the gene matches. CDR1 is MNHNY, CDR2 SVGAGI, per germline (reference sequence). The chain's CDR3 is CASSPPAARGADEKLFF. In nucleotides, the CDR3 is TGTGCCAGCAGTCCTCCTGCAGCCAGGGGGGCGGATGAAAAACTGTTTTTT.

The chain joins TRBV7-2 to TRBJ1-3; tentative D call: TRBD1 (6 bases). Deletions cut 4 bases from V and 1 base from J, with 20 bases between. Germline V gene lookup returns CDR1 SGHTA and CDR2 FQGNSA. CDR3 size: 18 residues. The CDR3 DNA sequence: TGTGCCAGCAGCTCGTCCCCCGCAGGGGCAGGGTCTGGAAACACCATATATTTT. Translating gives CASSSSPAGAGSGNTIYF.